This entry describes one TCR beta chain. Its antigen is currently unknown. The sample comes from a study of T-cell reconstitution after alpha-beta-depleted transplantation in children. Study-wide points: Several hundred expanded graft clones reportedly were the source of alpha-beta T cells about two months after transplant. One year after transplant, T-cell counts and diversity came mostly from newly produced T cells.

Unique molecular identifiers were used to barcode this TCRbeta library. TCRdb passed the PCR reads through MiXCR, listing each CDR3 protein once. The sample lists about 590,000 distinct CDR3 sequences, approximately 12% occurring once. The germline V gene encodes CDR1 SQVTM and CDR2 ANQGSEA. This CDR3 is 14 amino acids long. The V gene lost 1 base and the J gene lost 4 bases, with 12 bases spanning the gap. The sequence was collected from a male patient between 5 and 17 years old who had a stem cell transplant for acute myeloid leukemia, so the T cells may come from the graft donor. The chain recombines TRBV29-1 with TRBJ2-3; D is perhaps TRBD2 (6 bases). The sample consisted of PBMCs, mostly from graft donor cells, taken 360 days after TCRalphabeta/CD19-depleted stem cell transplant. CDR3 in amino acids: CSVEGQRGADTQYF. For the CDR3, the DNA is TGCAGCGTTGAAGGCCAGCGCGGGGCAGATACGCAGTATTTT.